This T cell receptor (beta chain) was obtained from a study of response to subunit inactivated influenza vaccine. This CDR3 has 12 amino acids. CDR1 and CDR2 (germline): SNHLY, FYNNEI. For this clonotype: A read error may account for a junction end that differs from germline.

TCRdb called the RT-PCR reads again in MiXCR, with one record for every CDR3 protein. The data hold hundreds of thousands of distinct CDR3 sequences, with 11% observed a single time. This sample also belongs to another study, concerning T cells expressing NK-cell markers. Per that paper: Scientists made TCR beta cDNA using 5'RACE template switching with UMIs.

V gene TRBV2 combines with J gene TRBJ2-7, with TRBD1 matching over 10 bases. Sample: PBMCs from blood, taken on the day of vaccination. The sequence was collected from a man aged 50 to 59 who received an inactivated influenza vaccine. The CDR3 sequence: CASSVDRGLASF. In nucleotides, the CDR3 is TGTGCCAGCAGTGTCGACAGGGGGCTAGCCTCCTTC.